Following are 27 T cell receptor beta chains from one sample sequenced in a study of T cell clones after liver transplantation. Data came from immunoSEQ multiplex PCR; TCRdb stores just in-frame clones and leaves some out. The sample records tens of thousands of clones, around four fifths being singletons. This specimen was CD4+ T cells from blood, taken almost 47 months after liver transplant. The source is a human patient who received a liver transplant. Some T cells could come from the graft donor.

The V call is TRBV6-5, the J call TRBJ1-2, with D perhaps matching TRBD1 (5 bases). Trimming cost V 6 bases and J 4 bases, with 15 bases left between them. The CDR3 has 14 amino acids. CDR1 and CDR2 from the germline V gene are MNHEY and SVGAGI. CDR3: CASRLRVDSYGYTF. CDR3 nucleotides: TGTGCCAGCAGGCTTAGAGTCGACAGCTATGGCTACACCTTC.

This chain joins TRBV4-1 and TRBJ2-7, with 8 nucleotides matching TRBD1. Germline V gene data show CDR1 as MGHRA and CDR2 as YSYEKL. The CDR3 is 18 residues long. V was clipped by 0 bases and J by 4 bases; unmatched bases: 14. The CDR3 DNA follows: TGCGCCAGCAGCCAAGAGTCCTCTGGACAGGGTTCATTGTACGAGCAGTACTTC. It is translated as CASSQESSGQGSLYEQYF.

The gene calls are TRBV19 and TRBJ1-5, with 11 bases lining up with TRBD1. V lost 5 bases, J lost 7 bases, and 1 base stayed unmatched. This CDR3 contains 13 residues. Looked up from germline, CDR1 is LNHDA and CDR2 is SQIVND (reference sequence). The DNA for the CDR3 is TGTGCCAGTAGTGGGACAGGGGGACAGCCCCAGCATTTT. Encoded protein: CASSGTGGQPQHF. The whole variable domain, remainder taken from reference TRBV19 and TRBJ1-5, is DGGITQSPKYLFRKEGQNVTLSCEQNLNHDAMYWYRQDPGQGLRLIYYSQIVNDFQKGDIAEGYSVSREKKESFPLTVTSAQKNPTAFYLCASSGTGGQPQHFGDGTRLSIL.

This sequence joins TRBV27 and TRBJ2-6; TRBD1 matches at 7 bases. The germline gives CDR1 MNHEY, CDR2 SMNVEV (reference sequence). Trimming at V came to 5 bases and at J to 0 bases, leaving 19 bases not matched to a gene. The CDR3 is made up of 21 amino acids. In DNA form, the CDR3 reads TGTGCCAGCAGTACAGTTTGGCCGAGTAGGGGACAGCTCTCTGGGGCCAACGTCCTGACTTTC. Encoded protein: CASSTVWPSRGQLSGANVLTF.

The V and J genes are TRBV18 and TRBJ1-1; no clear D gene. The ends were cut back, 8 bases at V and 1 base at J, with 14 bases in the middle. CDR1 and CDR2 (germline): KGHSH, LQKENI. The CDR3 spans 14 residues. CDR3 coding DNA: TGTGCCAGCCAGGCCGCGATGGAGAACACTGAAGCTTTCTTT. Translating gives CASQAAMENTEAFF.

The genes are TRBV6-1 and TRBJ2-5; the match to TRBD2 covers 9 bases. V was pared by 3 bases and J by 2 bases, with 7 bases of the junction left unmatched. This CDR3 contains 16 residues. Germline V gene sequence: CDR1 MNHNS, CDR2 SASEGT. In DNA, the CDR3 is TGTGCCAGCAGTGATAGGGCGGGAGGGAGACAAGAGACCCAGTACTTC. Translating gives CASSDRAGGRQETQYF.

The chain links TRBV18 to TRBJ2-5, with 8 bases that match TRBD1. V was pared by 1 base and J by 2 bases, with 6 bases of the junction left unmatched. This CDR3 is built from 16 residues. Germline CDR1 KGHSH, CDR2 LQKENI. This chain's CDR3 is CASSPRQGAVQETQYF. DNA for the CDR3: TGTGCCAGCTCACCACGGCAGGGGGCCGTGCAAGAGACCCAGTACTTC.

By share, this clone counts as medium-sized. The chain is built from TRBV28 and TRBJ2-3, with 13 bases fitting TRBD2. CDR1 and CDR2 (germline): MDHEN, SYDVKM. This CDR3 has 17 amino acids. V lost 5 bases to trimming and J lost 6 bases; unmatched junction nucleotides: 11. The CDR3 here is CASSLYTSGRARDTQYF. The DNA of the CDR3 is TGTGCCAGCAGTCTCTACACTAGCGGGAGGGCCCGGGATACGCAGTATTTT.

The chain uses TRBV7-2 and TRBJ2-7, with a possible D match to TRBD2 (6 bases). Germline V lookup: CDR1 SGHTA, CDR2 FQGNSA. With 5 bases removed from V and 4 bases from J, the gap between germline ends came to 12 bases. CDR3 length: 13 amino acids. The CDR3 DNA follows: TGTGCCAGCAGCGTGCACCGGGGGTACGAGCAGTACTTC. Amino acids: CASSVHRGYEQYF.

V and J are TRBV6-4 and TRBJ1-1; D remains unclear. V was cut by 4 bases and J by 8 bases, with 23 bases left in between. CDR1 is MRHNA, CDR2 SNTAGT, per germline. This CDR3 spans 16 amino acids. The CDR3 here is CASSGPLAPQFWEAFF. CDR3 coding DNA: TGTGCCAGCAGTGGTCCTTTAGCCCCACAATTTTGGGAAGCTTTCTTT.

The chain's CDR3 is CASAASGSVKAEQYF. CDR3 nucleotides: TGTGCCAGCGCAGCTAGCGGGAGTGTGAAGGCCGAGCAGTACTTC. The chain is built from TRBV28 and TRBJ2-7; 10 bases are shared with TRBD2. V was clipped by 8 bases and J by 6 bases; unmatched bases: 13. Germline V lookup: CDR1 MDHEN, CDR2 SYDVKM. The CDR3 has 15 residues.

The chain carries TRBV5-8 and TRBJ2-3; no clear D gene. V lost 1 base, J lost 3 bases, and 18 bases lay in between. The length of the CDR3 is 17 residues. Germline CDR1 is SGHTS and CDR2 is YDEGEE. CDR3 in amino acids: CASSLFGLGIGTDTQYF. The CDR3 nucleotides are TGTGCCAGCAGCTTGTTTGGTCTAGGAATTGGAACAGATACGCAGTATTTT.

DNA for the CDR3: TGTGCCAGCAGGCCTGGAGGGTTCACAGATACGCAGTATTTT. Protein product: CASRPGGFTDTQYF. The chain carries TRBV6-1 and TRBJ2-3, with a weak D call TRBD2 (6 bases). Looked up from germline, CDR1 is MNHNS and CDR2 is SASEGT. This CDR3 comprises 14 residues. Trimming removed 6 bases from V and 2 bases from J, with 12 bases in between.

V gene TRBV10-3 combines with J gene TRBJ2-1; D tentatively reads TRBD1 or TRBD2 (5 bases each). This CDR3 comprises 18 residues. The V gene lost 0 bases and the J gene lost 4 bases, with 19 bases spanning the gap. CDR1 and CDR2 from the germline V gene are ENHRY and SYGVKD. Here the CDR3 DNA reads TGTGCCATCAGTGAGTCGCGAGGGGCTGGGGTTAAGTACAATGAGCAGTTCTTC. This codes for CAISESRGAGVKYNEQFF.

The chain carries TRBV2 and TRBJ2-2; tentatively, D is TRBD2 (5 bases). The CDR3 has 15 residues. V lost 3 bases to trimming and J lost 4 bases, with 12 bases between them. Per the germline V gene, CDR1 is SNHLY and CDR2 is FYNNEI. The CDR3: CASSESGAPTGELFF. The CDR3 coding sequence is TGTGCCAGCAGTGAGAGCGGAGCCCCCACCGGGGAGCTGTTTTTT. Based on the CDR3 plus reference TRBV2 and TRBJ2-2, the full variable domain is EPEVTQTPSHQVTQMGQEVILRCVPISNHLYFYWYRQILGQKVEFLVSFYNNEISEKSEIFDDQFSVERPDGSNFTLKIRSTKLEDSAMYFCASSESGAPTGELFFGEGSRLTVL.

This rearrangement joins TRBV7-3 to TRBJ2-2, with 7 bases matching TRBD2. Unmatched junction bases numbered 7, after V lost 1 base and J lost 8 bases. The CDR3 length is 15 residues. In germline, CDR1 is SGHTA, CDR2 FQGTGA. CDR3 loop: CASSLRNGGRGELFF. The CDR3, as DNA: TGTGCCAGCAGCTTAAGAAATGGCGGGAGAGGGGAGCTGTTTTTT.

V usage is TRBV7-3 and J usage is TRBJ1-4, with TRBD1 as a possible D gene (5 bases). Trimming removed 5 bases at V and 0 bases at J, with 7 bases between. This CDR3 has 14 residues. Germline CDR1 and CDR2: SGHTA and FQGTGA. The CDR3 is CASSPGATNEKLFF. The CDR3 nucleotides are TGTGCCAGCAGCCCGGGGGCAACTAATGAAAAACTGTTTTTT.

The rearrangement links TRBV28 to TRBJ1-2; 7 bases line up with TRBD1. Germline CDR1 MDHEN, CDR2 SYDVKM. V lost 6 bases and J lost 5; bases outside the gene matches: 6. The CDR3 covers 13 residues. The CDR3 coding sequence is TGTGCCAGCAGCCCGGACAGGATATATGGCTACACCTTC. It codes for CASSPDRIYGYTF.

This chain connects TRBV11-2 to TRBJ2-3, with 10 nucleotides matching TRBD2. Trimming cost V 3 bases and J 7 bases; bases outside gene matches: 7. The CDR3 covers 15 residues. Looked up from germline, CDR1 is SGHAT and CDR2 is FQNNGV. Here the CDR3 reads CASSFPSGRQNTQYF. CDR3 nucleotides: TGTGCCAGCAGCTTCCCTAGCGGGAGACAAAATACGCAGTATTTT.

CDR3 sequence (DNA): TGTGCCAGCAGCTGGGACGGAAACACAGATACGCAGTATTTT. Amino acids: CASSWDGNTDTQYF. V and J are TRBV11-3 and TRBJ2-3, with D perhaps matching TRBD1 or TRBD2 (5 bases each). Germline assignment: CDR1 SGHNT and CDR2 YENEEA. This CDR3 has 14 amino acids. V was cut by 4 bases and J by 2 bases, with 10 bases left in between.

The V call is TRBV5-1, the J call TRBJ2-3; 12 nucleotides agree with TRBD2. V shed 0 bases, J shed 4 bases, and the junction held 9 bases outside the gene matches. The CDR3 runs to 18 residues. Germline CDR1 and CDR2: SGHRS and YFSETQ. The CDR3 bases are TGCGCCAGCAGCTTGGGTTGGCCTAGCGGGAGGGCCGCAGATACGCAGTATTTT. Its protein product is CASSLGWPSGRAADTQYF.

This chain joins TRBV7-2 and TRBJ1-2; D might be TRBD1 (5 bases). Germline V gives CDR1 SGHTA, CDR2 FQGNSA. The ends were cut back, 4 bases at V and 2 bases at J, with 14 bases in the middle. The CDR3 covers 15 residues. CDR3 in amino acids: CASSSPGTKNYGYTF. The DNA for the CDR3 is TGTGCCAGCAGCTCTCCAGGGACGAAGAACTATGGCTACACCTTC.

The rearrangement uses TRBV7-9 and TRBJ1-1; D gene unclear. CDR1 SEHNR and CDR2 FQNEAQ come from the germline V gene (reference sequence). V dropped 5 bases and J dropped 3 bases, with 7 bases sitting between them. The CDR3 contains 12 residues. CDR3 protein: CASSPLHTEAFF. As DNA, the CDR3 is TGTGCCAGCAGCCCCTTGCACACTGAAGCTTTCTTT.

This clone was recorded a few times. This same CDR3 is encoded by further DNA sequences in the sample. The chain uses TRBV6-4 and TRBJ1-5; tentatively, D is TRBD1 (5 bases). The V gene's germline CDR1 is MRHNA and CDR2 SNTAGT. CDR3 length equals 13 residues. V dropped 4 bases and J dropped 7 bases, with 11 bases sitting between them. Written as DNA, the CDR3 is TGTGCCAGCAGTGGCACCCCAGGGCAGCCCCAGCATTTT. Its translation: CASSGTPGQPQHF.

The chain employs TRBV5-1 and TRBJ1-1; no clear D. The CDR3 contains 13 residues. Germline-derived CDR1 and CDR2 are SGHRS and YFSETQ. V lost 4 bases and J lost 1, with 8 bases in between. The CDR3 loop reads CASSRTGNTEAFF. The CDR3 DNA reads TGCGCCAGCAGCAGAACGGGGAACACTGAAGCTTTCTTT.

This clone was found a few times. The J gene is TRBJ2-7, the V gene TRBV28; perhaps TRBD2 as D (6 bases). The CDR3 consists of 14 residues. Germline values: CDR1 MDHEN, CDR2 SYDVKM. Deletions cut 3 bases from V and 2 bases from J, with 11 bases between. The CDR3 loop reads CASSLSGPPYEQYF. CDR3 sequence (DNA): TGTGCCAGCAGTTTGAGCGGGCCCCCCTACGAGCAGTACTTC.

The J gene is TRBJ2-7, the V gene TRBV5-1; 9 bases align to TRBD2. The J segment lost 6 bases and the V segment lost 3 bases, leaving 13 bases of the junction unmatched. Germline-derived CDR1 and CDR2 are SGHRS and YFSETQ. The CDR3 extends over 16 amino acids. CDR3 sequence (DNA): TGCGCCAGCAGCTCCCCTAGCGGGGCGGACCCCCTCGAGCAGTACTTC. Translating gives CASSSPSGADPLEQYF.